Listed here are 15 T cell receptor beta chains from one sample, sequenced in a study of pediatric ulcerative colitis. Rectal tissue came from one to two pinch biopsies taken at colonoscopy. Profiled with immunoSEQ multiplex PCR; TCRdb holds only in-frame clones, not every one. Among tens of thousands of clones listed, 80% to 90% were seen once. Sample: gut tissue. These receptors were taken from a boy younger than 18 with mild ulcerative colitis.

The chain recombines TRBV5-1 with TRBJ1-2; D is possibly TRBD1 (6 bases). CDR3 length: 15 amino acids. Trimming cost V 4 bases and J 6 bases, with 19 bases left between them. Germline loops: CDR1 SGHRS, CDR2 YFSETQ. CDR3 sequence: CASSQDGGGPDGYTF. CDR3 sequence (DNA): TGCGCCAGCAGCCAGGATGGTGGGGGCCCGGATGGCTACACCTTC.

This chain's CDR3 is CASSHRGQPQHF. The CDR3 DNA reads TGTGCCAGCAGCCACAGGGGTCAGCCCCAGCATTTT. The chain couples TRBV5-6 to TRBJ1-5; 7 bases are shared with TRBD1. The CDR3 contains 12 residues. With V trimmed by 4 bases and J by 6 bases, 1 base remained unmatched. Germline CDR1 is SGHDT and CDR2 is YYEEEE.

The rearrangement links TRBV13 to TRBJ1-2, with D possibly TRBD1 on 5 matching bases. Looked up from germline, CDR1 is PRHDT and CDR2 is FYEKMQ (reference sequence). This CDR3 is 12 amino acids long. The ends were cut back, 4 bases at V and 7 bases at J, with 10 bases in the middle. The CDR3 DNA is TGTGCCAGCAGCTCCGGGGGTTTTGGCTACACCTTC. This translates into CASSSGGFGYTF.

V and J are TRBV9 and TRBJ2-5; 8 positions match TRBD2. This CDR3 comprises 16 residues. Germline V gene lookup returns CDR1 SGDLS and CDR2 YYNGEE. V lost 0 bases, J lost 1 base, and 5 bases stayed unmatched. CDR3 in DNA: TGTGCCAGCAGCGTAGCTGACACTAGCGGCCAAGAGACCCAGTACTTC. Protein product: CASSVADTSGQETQYF.

The chain has TRBV20-1 and TRBJ2-7, with unresolved D. The CDR3 totals 11 residues. The V end lost 3 bases, the J end lost 0 bases, and 3 bases lay between the germline ends. The germline gives CDR1 DFQATT, CDR2 SNEGSKA (reference sequence). CDR3 sequence: CSASSSYEQYF. The CDR3 nucleotides are TGCAGTGCTAGTAGCTCCTACGAGCAGTACTTC.

The count of this clone is one. The chain has TRBV25-1 and TRBJ2-5; perhaps TRBD2 as D (7 bases). Germline V gene sequence: CDR1 MGHDK, CDR2 SYGVNS. The V gene lost 6 bases and the J gene lost 5 bases, with 10 bases spanning the gap. CDR3 length: 12 amino acids. CDR3: CASSRGGETQYF. The CDR3 DNA reads TGTGCCAGCAGCAGGGGAGGGGAGACCCAGTACTTC. The whole variable domain, filled in from reference TRBV25-1 and TRBJ2-5, reads EADIYQTPRYLVIGTGKKITLECSQTMGHDKMYWYQQDPGMELHLIHYSYGVNSTEKGDLSSESTVSRIRTEHFPLTLESARPSHTSQYLCASSRGGETQYFGPGTRLLVL.

CDR3 sequence (DNA): TGTGCCAGCAGTGGACGTCAGGGATTGAACACTGAAGCTTTCTTT. Its protein is CASSGRQGLNTEAFF. This chain joins TRBV25-1 and TRBJ1-1, with a tentative D call TRBD1 (5 bases). Germline-derived CDR1 and CDR2 are MGHDK and SYGVNS. The CDR3 length is 15 residues. V lost 4 bases to trimming and J lost 0 bases, with 12 bases between them.

This clone was counted once. This chain links TRBV6-5 with TRBJ2-7; 7 nucleotides line up with TRBD1. Germline CDR1 reads MNHEY; CDR2 reads SVGAGI. The CDR3 has 13 amino acids. J lost 6 bases, V lost 7 bases, and 9 bases had no gene match. CDR3 loop: CASIDTPGGEQYF. The CDR3 DNA is TGTGCCAGCATCGACACTCCAGGGGGCGAGCAGTACTTC.

CDR3 coding DNA: TGTGCCAGCAGCCCGGGTGGGGGAAACAATGAGCAGTTCTTC. Protein: CASSPGGGNNEQFF. The V gene is TRBV11-3, the J gene TRBJ2-1; D is possibly TRBD1 or TRBD2 (5 bases each). Trimming removed 5 bases from V and 5 bases from J, with 13 bases in between. Germline CDR1 and CDR2: SGHNT and YENEEA. This CDR3 has 14 residues.

The CDR3: CASSLVGTGVSNYGYTF. The CDR3 DNA sequence: TGCGCCAGCAGCTTGGTAGGGACAGGGGTTTCTAACTATGGCTACACCTTC. The rearrangement uses TRBV5-1 and TRBJ1-2; the match to TRBD1 covers 10 bases. J was trimmed by 0 bases and V by 0 bases; bases with no gene match: 5. CDR3 size: 17 residues. Germline CDR1 reads SGHRS; CDR2 reads YFSETQ.

The chain recombines TRBV5-5 with TRBJ2-3; a possible D gene is TRBD1 (6 bases). Trimming removed 6 bases at V and 1 base at J, with 12 bases between. The CDR3 runs to 14 residues. The germline CDR1 and CDR2 sequences are SGHKS and YYEKEE (reference sequence). CDR3 region: CASNRARGTDTQYF. The CDR3 region has the DNA TGTGCCAGCAACAGGGCGCGAGGCACAGATACGCAGTATTTT.

A few counts support this clone. As DNA, the CDR3 is TGTGCCAGCAGTGATCATCCAGGATCACCCCTCCACTTT. This translates into CASSDHPGSPLHF. This chain connects TRBV2 to TRBJ1-6; D is undetermined. This CDR3 region has 13 residues. Trimming removed 3 bases at V and 10 bases at J, with 10 bases between. CDR1 SNHLY and CDR2 FYNNEI come from the germline V gene.

The gene calls are TRBV30 and TRBJ1-4; no definite D call. The CDR3 contains 13 residues. Germline V gene data show CDR1 as GTSNPN and CDR2 as SVGIG (reference sequence). The V and J ends lost 5 bases and 1 base respectively, with 8 bases between them. The CDR3 protein is CAWGEETNEKLFF. CDR3 DNA: TGTGCCTGGGGAGAGGAAACTAATGAAAAACTGTTTTTT.

V usage is TRBV4-1 and J usage is TRBJ2-7, with D hard to call. Trimming took off 4 bases at V and 0 bases at J, with 10 bases between the two ends. Per the germline V gene, CDR1 is MGHRA and CDR2 is YSYEKL. The CDR3 runs to 14 residues. The CDR3 sequence is CASSLMDRSYEQYF. The CDR3 nucleotides are TGCGCCAGCAGCCTCATGGACCGCTCCTACGAGCAGTACTTC.

J is TRBJ1-2 and V is TRBV5-8, with a possible D match to TRBD1 (5 bases). CDR1 is SGHTS, CDR2 YDEGEE, per germline. Trimming shortened V by 2 bases and J by 8 bases, and 10 bases separated the two germline ends. The CDR3 sequence is 12 residues long. CDR3 nucleotide sequence: TGTGCCAGCAGCTTTCAGGGCTGGGGCTACACCTTC. Its protein is CASSFQGWGYTF.